A selection of T cell receptor beta chains follows, all from one sample in a study of graft-versus-host responses after intestinal transplantation. TCRdb's table, derived via immunoSEQ multiplex PCR, lists solely in-frame clones and lacks some. The table has 84,000 or so clones, 85% to 95% seen once. The antigens for these receptors are not known. The specimen was unstimulated CD8+ T cells sorted from spleen or lymph node cells, collected before transplant. Receptor source: a human donor who was the organ donor for an intestinal transplant. CDR3s include the opening cysteine and the closing phenylalanine or tryptophan. A D gene is named only where the DNA matches it firmly. Clone size is not always given. Where it is, it says once, few, many or a class for expanded clones.

clone_size	v_call	j_call	d_call	cdr3_nt	cdr3_aa
NA	TRBV6-1	TRBJ2-3	TRBD2	TGTGCCAGCAGTAACCAAGCCGGCGGGGGGGGCGGGAATTTT	CASSNQAGGGGGNF
NA	TRBV9	TRBJ1-1	NA	TGTGCCAGCAGCGTAAGTACGGGAAACACTGAAGCTTTCTTT	CASSVSTGNTEAFF
NA	TRBV11-2	TRBJ2-1	NA	TGTGCCAGCAGCTTAGCACTAAATGAGCAGTTCTTC	CASSLALNEQFF
NA	TRBV9	TRBJ1-1	NA	TGTGCCAGCAGCGTACAAGGGGGTTTAAACACTGAAGCTTTCTTT	CASSVQGGLNTEAFF
NA	TRBV19	TRBJ2-3	TRBD2	TGTGCCAGTAGTGTAGCGGGGGGCCGAACAGATACGCAGTATTTT	CASSVAGGRTDTQYF
NA	TRBV30	TRBJ2-3	NA	TGTGCCTGGAACCACCCGCGGGTGGCAGATACGCAGTATTTT	CAWNHPRVADTQYF
NA	TRBV5-1	TRBJ2-2	NA	TGCGCCAGCAGCGGGGACTCGCCCGGGGAGCTGTTTTTT	CASSGDSPGELFF
NA	TRBV27	TRBJ2-5	NA	TGTGCCAGCAGTCTCTCCAATGCGGGACTCGGGACCCAGTACTTC	CASSLSNAGLGTQYF
NA	TRBV2	TRBJ2-1	TRBD2	TGTGCCAGCAGCCTCGGGGCGGGAGGTGGGTACAATGAGCAGTTCTTC	CASSLGAGGGYNEQFF
NA	TRBV11-2	TRBJ2-1	TRBD2	TGTGCCAGCAGCCGGACTAGCACGGGGTTCTACAATGAGCAGTTCTTC	CASSRTSTGFYNEQFF
NA	TRBV5-1	TRBJ2-1	NA	TGCGCCAGCAGCTTGGACTGGGAGCAGTTCTTC	CASSLDWEQFF
NA	TRBV10-2	TRBJ2-7	TRBD2	TGCGCCAGCAGTGAGTCACTCCCGGGACTAGCTTACGAGCAGTACTTC	CASSESLPGLAYEQYF
few	TRBV5-1	TRBJ2-3	NA	TGCGCCAGCAGCTTGACTGGCACAGATACGCAGTATTTT	CASSLTGTDTQYF
few	TRBV30	TRBJ1-2	TRBD1	TGTGCCTGGAGACAGGGGTATGGCTACACCTTC	CAWRQGYGYTF
NA	TRBV11-2	TRBJ2-2	NA	TGTGCCAGCAGCTGGCGGACCGGGGAGCTGTTTTTT	CASSWRTGELFF
NA	TRBV27	TRBJ2-1	TRBD2	TGTGCCAGCAGTTTATCGCCCGGGACTAGCGCTTTCTACAATGAGCAGTTCTTC	CASSLSPGTSAFYNEQFF
NA	TRBV29-1	TRBJ2-3	NA	TGCAGCGTCAACGGCGTGACAATGGACAGCTCATTCCGGCGTAGCACAGATACGCAGTATTTT	CSVNGVTMDSSFRRSTDTQYF
NA	TRBV4-1	TRBJ2-7	NA	TGCGCCAGCAGCCAAGAGTCGGCTAGCCCCTCCTACGAGCAGTACTTC	CASSQESASPSYEQYF
NA	TRBV6-5	TRBJ1-1	NA	TGTGCCAGCTCCCCAGCCGGGGGGCAGGCTGAAGCTTTCTTT	CASSPAGGQAEAFF
NA	TRBV19	TRBJ2-1	NA	TGTGCCAGTAGTATCCGTCGGTTCACCTCCTACAATGAGCAGTTCTTC	CASSIRRFTSYNEQFF
once	TRBV7-2	TRBJ2-3	TRBD2	TGTGCCAGCAGCCCTCTGGGTAGCGGGGTAACAGATACGCAGTATTTT	CASSPLGSGVTDTQYF
NA	TRBV18	TRBJ2-7	TRBD1	TGTGCCAGCTCACCCAAGAAGGGGGCTGGCGCCTACGAGCAGTACTTC	CASSPKKGAGAYEQYF
NA	TRBV5-1	TRBJ1-4	TRBD1	TGCGCCAGCAGCTTGGGTGGGACAGCTGAAAAACTGTTTTTT	CASSLGGTAEKLFF
NA	TRBV4-2	TRBJ2-5	TRBD2	TGTGCCAGCAGCCAACCTAGCGGGGTCCAAGAGACCCAGTACTTC	CASSQPSGVQETQYF
NA	TRBV13	TRBJ1-1	NA	TGTGCCAGCAGCTTCCCAACCCAGGGGACTGAAGCTTTCTTT	CASSFPTQGTEAFF
once	TRBV11-3	TRBJ2-5	NA	TGTGCCAGCAGCCCGGGGCGGGGAGTGGGGTTGGAGACCCAGTACTTC	CASSPGRGVGLETQYF
NA	TRBV27	TRBJ1-2	TRBD1	TGTGCCAGCAGTTCAGGGGGCGCCCACTATGGCTACACCTTC	CASSSGGAHYGYTF
NA	TRBV7-2	TRBJ1-2	NA	TGTGCCAGCACCCCTTGGCGGATACATAACTATGGCTACACCTTC	CASTPWRIHNYGYTF
NA	TRBV9	TRBJ2-7	TRBD2	TGTGCCAGCAGCCCGCAGGCGGGACTAGCGTCCGACGAGCAGTACTTC	CASSPQAGLASDEQYF
NA	TRBV27	TRBJ2-1	NA	TGTGCCAGCAGTTTACGAGGGATCTCCTACAATGAGCAGTTCTTC	CASSLRGISYNEQFF
NA	TRBV12-5	TRBJ1-2	NA	TGTGCTAGTGGTTTGGTGTCCGGTCTCTTCAACTATGGCTACACCTTC	CASGLVSGLFNYGYTF
NA	TRBV28	TRBJ2-1	TRBD2	TGTGCCAGCAGTTCCCCGACTAGCGGGACGGGCAATGAGCAGTTCTTC	CASSSPTSGTGNEQFF
NA	TRBV9	TRBJ2-1	TRBD2	TGTGCCAGCAGCGTAGCTGATCGGGAGGGCAATGAGCAGTTCTTC	CASSVADREGNEQFF
NA	TRBV13	TRBJ2-7	TRBD2	TGTGCCAGCAGCTCCCCTAGCGGGGGGGCAGGGGAGCAGTACTTC	CASSSPSGGAGEQYF
NA	TRBV7-9	TRBJ2-5	NA	TGTGCCAGCAGCTCCGACTGGCGGAGAGAGACCCAGTACTTC	CASSSDWRRETQYF